The clone carrying this TCR beta chain appeared many times. Its target is unknown. This sample was taken from a study of human T cells and chemical hapten exposure. About the research overall: Per-sample TCR yield variability stemmed mainly from small pooled library volume differences.

CDR1 and CDR2 from the germline V gene are SGHVS and FQNEAQ. There are 15 residues in the CDR3. V lost 3 bases to trimming and J lost 7 bases, with 15 bases between them. TCRdb ran MiXCR on the RACE reads and lists one entry per CDR3 protein. The sample shows about 360,000 distinct CDR3 sequences, roughly 4.8% of them seen only once. Whole-study results and caveats: Donors had alopecia, so their immune response may differ from healthy people's. Expanded TCR sets contained significantly more large CDR3 similarity clusters than controls. Patch test score rose with PT1 expanded TCR count, significant at thresholds 8, 16 and 32, not 4.

Time point here: patch test 1, 2 weeks after DPC sensitization. As for treatment: therapeutic diphenylcyclopropenone sensitization with weekly scalp DPC. This sequence was found in a woman between 50 and 59 years old with alopecia areata. Some clones in this sample may be carry-over from other donors' samples. The chain has TRBV7-8 and TRBJ1-4, with a weak D call TRBD1 (5 bases). Source: whole blood, taken in connection with sensitization to the hapten diphenylcyclopropenone (DPC). In DNA form, the CDR3 reads TGTGCCAGCAGCTTCATTGAAGGGGCAGGTGAAAAACTGTTTTTT. It specifies CASSFIEGAGEKLFF.